This TCR beta chain came from a study of blood T cells in healthy people across ages. For the second PCR, which ran for about 6 to 11 cycles, a sample-barcoded 5' primer and a J-beta primer mix were used. TCRdb redid the calling of the 5' RACE reads with MiXCR, one entry per CDR3 protein. The sample has approximately 600,000 distinct CDR3 sequences; approximately 50% are singletons. Details on this clonotype: Antigen: not known.

Trimming pared 4 bases from V and 0 bases from J, leaving 20 bases between. Germline V CDR1 and CDR2: LGHDT, YNNKEL (reference sequence). This CDR3 is built from 18 residues. The study's findings and limits: Bulk PBMC profiling left naive and antigen-experienced comparisons inconclusive.

V gene TRBV3-1 combines with J gene TRBJ2-3; maybe TRBD1 (6 bases). This clonotype originated in a man in his 60s in good health. Sequencing was performed on blood. The CDR3 bases are TGTGCCAGCAGCCCGGGACAAACTTATTCCGCTAGCACAGATACGCAGTATTTT. It translates to CASSPGQTYSASTDTQYF.